The 17 T cell receptor beta chains listed next were all sequenced from one sample in a study of cytomegalovirus exposure and HLA in healthy donors. Produced via immunoSEQ multiplex PCR; TCRdb's table is partial and in-frame only. The sample records hundreds of thousands of clones, about nine tenths being singletons. Sequenced material: PBMCs. The receptors shown here come from a woman aged 18-29 years in good health and CMV-seropositive.

The V gene is TRBV4-1, the J gene TRBJ2-7; 7 nucleotides agree with TRBD1. Unmatched junction bases numbered 5, after V lost 1 base and J lost 2 bases. The length of the CDR3 is 15 residues. Germline lookup yields CDR1 MGHRA and CDR2 YSYEKL. The CDR3 region is CASSQGDSPTYEQYF. CDR3 in DNA: TGCGCCAGCAGCCAAGGGGACAGCCCGACCTACGAGCAGTACTTC.

This clone occurred a few times. The chain links TRBV10-1 to TRBJ2-2, with TRBD2 as a possible D gene (6 bases). V lost 5 bases and J lost 4, with 8 bases in between. Per germline, CDR1 WNHNN and CDR2 SYGVQD (reference sequence). The CDR3 is 13 residues long. CDR3 DNA sequence: TGCGCCAGCAGTACTAGCCCCACCGGGGAGCTGTTTTTT. Protein: CASSTSPTGELFF.

The chain links TRBV6-6 to TRBJ1-5, with a tentative D call TRBD1 (6 bases). Trimming cost V 5 bases and J 0 bases, with 11 bases left between them. The CDR3 is made up of 15 amino acids. The germline V gene encodes CDR1 MNHNY and CDR2 SVGAGI (reference sequence). CDR3 protein: CASSRQVYSNQPQHF. The DNA for the CDR3 is TGTGCCAGCAGTCGACAGGTCTATAGCAATCAGCCCCAGCATTTT.

This chain links TRBV10-3 with TRBJ2-7; 10 bases are a match to TRBD2. The V gene end was trimmed by 10 bases and the J gene end by 3 bases; junction bases not matched to a gene: 9. From germline, CDR1 is ENHRY and CDR2 SYGVKD. This CDR3 is 14 amino acids long. The CDR3 reads CATSGPSGSYEQYF. The CDR3, as DNA: TGTGCCACCTCTGGGCCTAGCGGGAGCTACGAGCAGTACTTC.

The V gene is TRBV11-2, the J gene TRBJ2-7; no reliable D call. The ends were cut back, 1 base at V and 0 bases at J, with 16 bases in the middle. The CDR3 has 17 residues. Germline V gene sequence: CDR1 SGHAT, CDR2 FQNNGV. The CDR3: CASSLGLSGWSSYEQYF. The CDR3 DNA is TGTGCCAGCAGCTTAGGACTTTCCGGTTGGAGCTCCTACGAGCAGTACTTC.

The chain has TRBV28 and TRBJ2-5; TRBD1 matches 9 bases. There are 15 residues in the CDR3. CDR1 is MDHEN and CDR2 is SYDVKM in the germline V gene. Trimming at V came to 5 bases and at J to 5 bases, leaving 9 bases not matched to a gene. The CDR3 coding sequence is TGTGCCAGCAGTCCCTACAGGGGGCTGCGGGAGACCCAGTACTTC. Translating it yields CASSPYRGLRETQYF.

The rearrangement joins TRBV11-2 to TRBJ2-5; D perhaps matches TRBD1 (5 bases). The germline V and J ends were trimmed by 2 bases and 2 bases, with 9 bases remaining between them. CDR1 and CDR2 from the germline V gene are SGHAT and FQNNGV. The length of the CDR3 is 14 residues. The DNA of the CDR3 is TGTGCCAGCAGCTTACTCCACAGGCAAGAGACCCAGTACTTC. This sequence encodes CASSLLHRQETQYF.

The chain uses TRBV7-8 and TRBJ2-2; TRBD1 might be the D (6 bases). The V end lost 3 bases, the J end lost 4 bases, and 12 bases lay between the germline ends. The CDR3 runs 15 residues. Germline loops: CDR1 SGHVS, CDR2 FQNEAQ. In DNA form, the CDR3 reads TGTGCCAGCAGCTTCGGGACAACCTCCACCGGGGAGCTGTTTTTT. Translating gives CASSFGTTSTGELFF.

The chain is built from TRBV27 and TRBJ2-1; 8 bases are shared with TRBD2. J lost 3 bases, V lost 6 bases, and 1 base had no gene match. Germline CDR1 reads MNHEY; CDR2 reads SMNVEV (reference sequence). The CDR3 covers 13 residues. The CDR3 nucleotides read TGTGCCAGCAGCCTAGCGGGCTACAATGAGCAGTTCTTC. Its protein is CASSLAGYNEQFF.

The rearrangement uses TRBV7-8 and TRBJ2-5; 8 bases line up with TRBD2. The trim removed 5 bases at V and 1 base at J, leaving 9 bases unmatched. This CDR3 spans 16 amino acids. Germline lookup yields CDR1 SGHVS and CDR2 FQNEAQ. The CDR3 loop is CASSPGGGSTQETQYF. CDR3 bases: TGTGCCAGCAGCCCCGGGGGGGGGTCGACCCAAGAGACCCAGTACTTC.

The CDR3 sequence: CASSSGQGRETQYF. DNA of the CDR3: TGTGCCAGCAGCTCGGGACAGGGGAGGGAGACCCAGTACTTC. The chain employs TRBV7-2 and TRBJ2-5, with 10 nucleotides matching TRBD1. The CDR3 is made up of 14 amino acids. In germline, CDR1 is SGHTA, CDR2 FQGNSA. Unmatched junction bases numbered 4, after V lost 4 bases and J lost 5 bases. The complete variable domain, with remaining parts taken from reference TRBV7-2 and TRBJ2-5, reads GAGVSQSPSNKVTEKGKDVELRCDPISGHTALYWYRQSLGQGLEFLIYFQGNSAPDKSGLPSDRFSAERTGGSVSTLTIQRTQQEDSAVYLCASSSGQGRETQYFGPGTRLLVL.

This clone has only one observation. The rearrangement joins TRBV6-5 to TRBJ2-1; 13 nucleotides agree with TRBD2. The V segment lost 5 bases and the J segment 9 bases; nucleotides outside the gene matches: 4. Germline CDR1 MNHEY, CDR2 SVGAGI. This CDR3 comprises 14 residues. The CDR3 DNA sequence: TGTGCCAGCAGTCTTGGACTAGCGGGAGCTGAGCAGTTCTTC. This codes for CASSLGLAGAEQFF.

The chain joins TRBV2 to TRBJ1-5; tentative D call: TRBD1 (6 bases). V lost 6 bases and J lost 7, with 13 bases in between. This CDR3 is 13 amino acids long. Germline CDR1 SNHLY, CDR2 FYNNEI. CDR3 bases: TGTGCCAGCAGGATGGACAGATTACAGCCCCAGCATTTT. Its translation is CASRMDRLQPQHF.

V is TRBV28 and J is TRBJ1-1; D is unclear. From germline, CDR1 is MDHEN and CDR2 SYDVKM. This CDR3 has 18 residues. Trimming cost V 5 bases and J 3 bases, with 25 bases left between them. In nucleotides, the CDR3 is TGTGCCAGCAGTCTAGTCACCCTCGGAGACTTTAGAGACACTGAAGCTTTCTTT. It codes for CASSLVTLGDFRDTEAFF. Together with reference TRBV28 and TRBJ1-1, the CDR3 gives the full variable domain: DVKVTQSSRYLVKRTGEKVFLECVQDMDHENMFWYRQDPGLGLRLIYFSYDVKMKEKGDIPEGYSVSREKKERFSLILESASTNQTSMYLCASSLVTLGDFRDTEAFFGQGTRLTVV.

This clone has just one count. CDR3 bases: TGTGCCAGCAGCTTAGCGGCAGGGGCAGAGACCCAGTACTTC. It specifies CASSLAAGAETQYF. This sequence joins TRBV7-6 and TRBJ2-5; TRBD1 might be the D (6 bases). V was pared by 0 bases and J by 4 bases, with 9 bases between. This CDR3 region has 14 residues. In germline, CDR1 is SGHVS, CDR2 FNYEAQ.

The chain uses TRBV2 and TRBJ2-3; 10 nucleotides line up with TRBD1. This CDR3 spans 14 amino acids. Germline CDR1 is SNHLY and CDR2 is FYNNEI. J lost 1 base, V lost 7 bases, and 2 bases had no gene match. The DNA for the CDR3 is TGTGCCAGCACCGGACAGGGGGGCACAGATACGCAGTATTTT. Its translation is CASTGQGGTDTQYF.

The CDR3 DNA follows: TGCGCCAGCAGCACGCGGGAGTCGAACACCGGGGAGCTGTTTTTT. It is translated as CASSTRESNTGELFF. The J gene is TRBJ2-2, the V gene TRBV4-1; 7 bases line up with TRBD2. Trimming cost V 5 bases and J 0 bases; bases outside gene matches: 3. The CDR3 length is 15 residues. The germline gives CDR1 MGHRA, CDR2 YSYEKL.